A single sample gave rise to the 30 T cell receptor beta chains below, sequenced in a study of regulatory T cells in long-lasting Graves disease. Arm-PCR with iRepertoire HTBI primers amplified the CDR3 regions for these TCR beta libraries. TCRdb redid the calling of the multiplex PCR reads with MiXCR, one entry per CDR3 protein. The sample shows 300,000 to 350,000 distinct CDR3 sequences, about 19% of them seen only once. The time point was: persistent/refractory GD, antithyroid drugs over 5 years with positive TRAb. Following extraction of RNA from PBMCs, that RNA was used to make the TCR library. Sequencing was performed on peripheral blood mononuclear cells (PBMCs), taken when the disease was refractory, from a patient treated with antithyroid drugs. These receptors originate from a female donor with Graves disease.

The V gene is TRBV5-6, the J gene TRBJ1-6, with unresolved D. Germline CDR1 SGHDT, CDR2 YYEEEE. The ends were cut back, 5 bases at V and 4 bases at J, with 16 bases in the middle. The CDR3 runs to 16 residues. This CDR3 is CASRKTTRGYNSPLHF. DNA for the CDR3: TGTGCCAGCAGGAAGACCACGCGGGGTTATAATTCACCCCTCCACTTT. Looking up the rest from reference TRBV5-6 and TRBJ1-6 gives the full variable domain: DAGVTQSPTHLIKTRGQQVTLRCSPKSGHDTVSWYQQALGQGPQFIFQYYEEEERQRGNFPDRFSGHQFPNYSSELNVNALLLGDSALYLCASRKTTRGYNSPLHFGNGTRLTVT.

This clonotype was recorded many times. The chain joins TRBV28 to TRBJ2-7; 8 bases agree with TRBD1. Losses at the gene ends were 4 bases for V and 1 base for J; bases not matched to a gene: 6. The CDR3 contains 15 residues. The germline gives CDR1 MDHEN, CDR2 SYDVKM. The CDR3 DNA is TGTGCCAGCAGTTCAGGGGGCGCCGTTTCCTACGAGCAGTACTTC. This gives the protein CASSSGGAVSYEQYF.

This clonotype was seen ten or more times. The V gene is TRBV28, the J gene TRBJ2-7; 7 bases agree with TRBD1. Germline values: CDR1 MDHEN, CDR2 SYDVKM. Trimming cost V 5 bases and J 3 bases; bases outside gene matches: 4. The CDR3 consists of 13 residues. CDR3 sequence: CASSAGQDYEQYF. Written as DNA, the CDR3 is TGTGCCAGCAGTGCCGGACAGGACTACGAGCAGTACTTC.

This clonotype has a count of ten or more. CDR3 bases: TGTGCCAGCAGTCCACCGGGCCGCTCCTACGAGCAGTACTTC. Translated, it gives CASSPPGRSYEQYF. The V and J genes are TRBV28 and TRBJ2-7; D is unclear. The germline V gene has CDR1 MDHEN and CDR2 SYDVKM. The CDR3 contains 14 residues. The ends were cut back, 5 bases at V and 0 bases at J, with 11 bases in the middle.

The rearrangement uses TRBV11-2 and TRBJ2-1; 10 bases agree with TRBD1. This CDR3 is 19 amino acids long. Looked up from germline, CDR1 is SGHAT and CDR2 is FQNNGV. V was pared by 5 bases and J by 6 bases, with 19 bases of the junction left unmatched. CDR3 sequence: CASSNHPARDRGLGNEQFF. The CDR3, as DNA: TGTGCCAGCAGCAACCATCCAGCCCGGGACAGGGGCCTAGGCAATGAGCAGTTCTTC.

The sample holds one count of this clonotype. A much larger clone sits a single nucleotide away, making a read error possible. The chain uses TRBV7-3 and TRBJ2-1; 9 nucleotides align to TRBD1. The ends lost 5 bases at V and 6 bases at J; junction bases unmatched: 5. Germline CDR1 and CDR2: SGHTA and FQGTGA. The CDR3 spans 14 residues. CDR3 bases: TGTGCCAGCAGCCCGGGACAGGGAGGCAATGAGCAGTTCTTC. Translated, it gives CASSPGQGGNEQFF.

This clonotype was seen ten or more times. V gene TRBV2 combines with J gene TRBJ2-5; D is unclear. V was shortened by 5 bases and J by 4 bases, with 8 bases between the two germline ends. Germline V lookup: CDR1 SNHLY, CDR2 FYNNEI. The CDR3 has 12 amino acids. CDR3 sequence: CASSITTETQYF. CDR3 sequence (DNA): TGTGCCAGCAGTATCACCACAGAGACCCAGTACTTC.

The J gene is TRBJ2-1, the V gene TRBV7-2; D not certain. The CDR3 loop spans 11 amino acids. From germline, CDR1 is SGHTA and CDR2 FQGNSA. V dropped 2 bases and J dropped 8 bases, with 4 bases sitting between them. The DNA of the CDR3 is TGTGCCAGCAGCTTACTCTATGAGCAGTTCTTC. Protein product: CASSLLYEQFF.

This clonotype was seen ten or more times. The V gene is TRBV9, the J gene TRBJ1-2; D gene unclear. With 0 bases removed from V and 5 bases from J, the gap between germline ends came to 11 bases. The CDR3 runs 14 residues. Germline V gene data show CDR1 as SGDLS and CDR2 as YYNGEE. CDR3 sequence: CASSVEAAAYGYTF. CDR3 nucleotides: TGTGCCAGCAGCGTAGAGGCGGCAGCTTATGGCTACACCTTC.

V gene TRBV6-1 combines with J gene TRBJ2-7; perhaps D is TRBD1 or TRBD2 (5 bases each). CDR3 length equals 15 residues. Germline V gives CDR1 MNHNS, CDR2 SASEGT. V gave up 3 bases and J gave up 3 bases, with 15 bases separating them. DNA for the CDR3: TGTGCCAGCAGTGACGAGGGACCAATTTTCTACGAGCAGTACTTC. Residues: CASSDEGPIFYEQYF.

The chain recombines TRBV9 with TRBJ1-3; TRBD1 is a possible D gene (5 bases). The CDR3 spans 14 residues. V lost 3 bases, J lost 0 bases, and 7 bases lay in between. Germline V gives CDR1 SGDLS, CDR2 YYNGEE. The CDR3 region is CASSGGISGNTIYF. DNA of the CDR3: TGTGCCAGCAGCGGGGGGATCTCTGGAAACACCATATATTTT.

This clonotype has a count of ten or more. CDR3 residues: CASSEILDTEAFF. CDR3 DNA: TGTGCCAGCAGTGAAATTTTGGACACTGAAGCTTTCTTT. The V and J genes are TRBV6-2 or TRBV6-3 and TRBJ1-1; no firm D call. CDR1 is MNHEY, CDR2 SVGEGT, per germline. The CDR3 is 13 residues long. The V end lost 5 bases, the J end lost 3 bases, and 10 bases lay between the germline ends.

The V gene is TRBV20-1, the J gene TRBJ1-1, with no clear D. Germline V lookup: CDR1 DFQATT, CDR2 SNEGSKA (reference sequence). V was clipped by 3 bases and J by 0 bases, with 11 bases between them. CDR3 size: 14 residues. The CDR3 DNA reads as TGCAGTGCTAGTTCCGGGAGCTTGAACACTGAAGCTTTCTTT. Protein sequence: CSASSGSLNTEAFF.

This clonotype was seen many times. The CDR3 DNA reads TGTGCCTGGAGTGTAGGGCTAGCGGGAGAGACCCAGTACTTC. Translation: CAWSVGLAGETQYF. The chain recombines TRBV30 with TRBJ2-5; TRBD2 aligns across 8 bases. This CDR3 has 14 residues. The germline V gene encodes CDR1 GTSNPN and CDR2 SVGIG (reference sequence). The V gene end was trimmed by 0 bases and the J gene end by 4 bases; junction bases not matched to a gene: 4.

This clonotype was detected ten times or more. The J gene is TRBJ2-7, the V gene TRBV11-2; 10 nucleotides align to TRBD1. Trimming removed 6 bases from V and 4 bases from J; junction bases left unmatched: 9. This CDR3 has 15 amino acids. Germline V gene lookup returns CDR1 SGHAT and CDR2 FQNNGV. CDR3 region: CASSRPGQGSYEQYF. The CDR3 nucleotides read TGTGCCAGCAGTCGACCGGGACAGGGGTCATACGAGCAGTACTTC.

This clonotype was recorded at least ten times. The CDR3 protein is CASSGDRGPYGYTF. CDR3 in DNA: TGTGCCAGCAGTGGGGACAGGGGTCCCTATGGCTACACCTTC. This chain joins TRBV2 and TRBJ1-2; 10 nucleotides line up with TRBD1. The junction had 3 bases not matched to a gene; V was cut back by 4 bases and J by 4 bases. The CDR3 spans 14 residues. CDR1 and CDR2 from the germline V gene are SNHLY and FYNNEI.

The V gene is TRBV4-1, the J gene TRBJ2-7; maybe TRBD2 (5 bases). Germline V gene data show CDR1 as MGHRA and CDR2 as YSYEKL. This CDR3 spans 16 amino acids. The ends were cut back, 6 bases at V and 0 bases at J, with 18 bases in the middle. DNA for the CDR3: TGCGCCAGCAGTGACTATGTTCGTAAGAACTCCTACGAGCAGTACTTC. Its protein product is CASSDYVRKNSYEQYF.

The V and J genes are TRBV6-1 and TRBJ2-7, with TRBD2 matching over 8 bases. The CDR3 is 14 amino acids. V lost 4 bases and J lost 2; bases outside the gene matches: 4. Germline values: CDR1 MNHNS, CDR2 SASEGT. The CDR3 region has the DNA TGTGCCAGCAGTGGACGGGAGGGACCCTACGAGCAGTACTTC. Translated: CASSGREGPYEQYF.

This clonotype has more than one count but fewer than ten. This chain links TRBV19 with TRBJ1-2; tentatively, D is TRBD1 (6 bases). The CDR3 is 17 residues long. Germline V gene data show CDR1 as LNHDA and CDR2 as SQIVND (reference sequence). The V and J ends lost 5 bases and 0 bases respectively, with 19 bases between them. In DNA, the CDR3 is TGTGCCAGTAGTCCCCACTTGGGGGGGCTACCTAACTATGGCTACACCTTC. Translating gives CASSPHLGGLPNYGYTF.

In its sample, this clonotype was seen a few times. The rearrangement uses TRBV7-3 and TRBJ2-3; possibly TRBD2 for D (5 bases). This CDR3 has 13 residues. Germline loops: CDR1 SGHTA, CDR2 FQGTGA. V lost 2 bases and J lost 6, with 9 bases in between. Here the CDR3 reads CASSLEGPDTQYF. In DNA, the CDR3 is TGTGCCAGCAGCTTAGAGGGCCCGGATACGCAGTATTTT.

J is TRBJ2-7 and V is TRBV5-1; D unresolved. The germline V and J ends were trimmed by 4 bases and 2 bases, with 10 bases remaining between them. Germline CDR1 SGHRS, CDR2 YFSETQ. The CDR3 extends over 13 amino acids. CDR3 bases: TGCGCCAGCAGCATCGAGACTGCCTACGAGCAGTACTTC. The encoded protein is CASSIETAYEQYF.

This clonotype was counted at least ten times. The chain recombines TRBV10-2 with TRBJ2-5, with 12 bases aligning to TRBD2. Germline values: CDR1 WSHSY, CDR2 SAAADI. With 4 bases clipped from V and 2 bases from J, the junction kept 5 bases outside the gene matches. The CDR3 is 16 amino acids. Written as DNA, the CDR3 is TGCGCCAGCAGTGCGTTCGGACTAGCGGGGCAAGAGACCCAGTACTTC. It specifies CASSAFGLAGQETQYF.

This clonotype came up a few times. The chain links TRBV6-1 to TRBJ2-5, with 9 bases fitting TRBD1. The CDR3 consists of 12 residues. Per germline, CDR1 MNHNS and CDR2 SASEGT. V gave up 6 bases and J gave up 8 bases; unmatched junction bases: 4. CDR3 region: CASRRDRATQYF. The CDR3 bases are TGTGCCAGCAGGAGGGACAGGGCCACCCAGTACTTC.

The chain carries TRBV2 and TRBJ2-4; D not certain. The CDR3 spans 15 residues. Germline V gene data show CDR1 as SNHLY and CDR2 as FYNNEI. V dropped 3 bases and J dropped 0 bases, with 9 bases sitting between them. CDR3 protein: CASSEFLLAKNIQYF. CDR3 sequence (DNA): TGTGCCAGCAGTGAGTTCCTGCTAGCCAAAAACATTCAGTACTTC.

This clonotype was seen repeatedly, ten times or more. The chain links TRBV9 to TRBJ1-2; 7 bases fit TRBD1. The CDR3 is made up of 15 amino acids. J lost 4 bases, V lost 3 bases, and 9 bases had no gene match. Germline V lookup: CDR1 SGDLS, CDR2 YYNGEE. The DNA for the CDR3 is TGTGCCAGCAGCGCCGACCCAGGGGGAACCTATGGCTACACCTTC. Translating gives CASSADPGGTYGYTF.

As concerns this clonotype: The conserved final phenylalanine or tryptophan is absent from the CDR3, which likely points to a read error. The chain is built from TRBV20-1 and TRBJ2-5; D assignment may be TRBD1 or TRBD2 (5 bases each). V lost 6 bases and J lost 5, with 25 bases in between. The CDR3 sequence is 16 residues long. From germline, CDR1 is DFQATT and CDR2 SNEGSKA (reference sequence). The CDR3: CSASSVVASEGETQYV. The CDR3 nucleotides are TGCAGTGCGTCTTCAGTTGTAGCGTCAGAGGGGGAGACCCAGTACGTC.

As regards this clonotype: A much larger clone differs by one base, so this may be a read error. The chain carries TRBV27 and TRBJ1-6; the D is unclear. This CDR3 is 15 amino acids long. Germline assignment: CDR1 MNHEY and CDR2 SMNVEV (reference sequence). The CDR3 region has the DNA TGTGCCAGCAGTGTTCGACAAGACCTTGATTCACCCCTCCGCTTT. Translated, it gives CASSVRQDLDSPLRF.

This clonotype was detected only a few times. This sequence joins TRBV7-6 and TRBJ1-6, with TRBD1 as a possible D gene (5 bases). CDR3 size: 14 residues. V lost 1 base, J lost 9 bases, and 10 bases lay in between. The V gene's germline CDR1 is SGHVS and CDR2 FNYEAQ. The CDR3 loop reads CASSLGDLFSPLHF. The CDR3 DNA follows: TGTGCCAGCAGCTTAGGGGACCTATTTTCACCCCTCCACTTT.

This clonotype came up many times. The chain combines TRBV5-1 with TRBJ2-2; the D call may be TRBD1 or TRBD2 (6 bases each). The CDR3 extends over 16 amino acids. Germline V gene data show CDR1 as SGHRS and CDR2 as YFSETQ. Trimming pared 4 bases from V and 1 base from J, leaving 14 bases between. DNA for the CDR3: TGCGCCAGCAGCCTCCCGGGGGCAGGGAACACCGGGGAGCTGTTTTTT. The encoded protein is CASSLPGAGNTGELFF.

This clonotype came up a few times. The rearrangement links TRBV19 to TRBJ1-1; possibly TRBD1 for D (5 bases). The CDR3 is 12 amino acids. Germline V gene lookup returns CDR1 LNHDA and CDR2 SQIVND (reference sequence). Deletions cut 5 bases from V and 10 bases from J, with 14 bases between. The CDR3 loop reads CASSHIDRRAFF. Here the CDR3 DNA reads TGTGCCAGTAGTCACATCGACAGAAGAGCTTTCTTT.